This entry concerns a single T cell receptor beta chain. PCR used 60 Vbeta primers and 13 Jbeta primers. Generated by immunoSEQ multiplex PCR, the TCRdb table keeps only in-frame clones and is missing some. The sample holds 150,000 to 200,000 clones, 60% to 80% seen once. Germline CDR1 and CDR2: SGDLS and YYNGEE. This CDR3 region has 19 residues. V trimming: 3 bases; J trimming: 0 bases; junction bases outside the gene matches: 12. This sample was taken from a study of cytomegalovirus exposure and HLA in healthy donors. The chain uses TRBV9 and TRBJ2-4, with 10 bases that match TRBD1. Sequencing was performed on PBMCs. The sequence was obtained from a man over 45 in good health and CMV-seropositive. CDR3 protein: CASSGGTGEGLLAKNIQYF. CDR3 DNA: TGTGCCAGCAGCGGGGGGACAGGGGAGGGCCTGCTAGCCAAAAACATTCAGTACTTC.